What follows describes a single T cell receptor beta chain. This entry is derived from a study of T cell repertoires in cytomegalovirus infection. In germline, CDR1 is SEHNR, CDR2 FQNEAQ (reference sequence). There are 14 residues in the CDR3. V trimming: 3 bases; J trimming: 5 bases; junction bases outside the gene matches: 4. TCRdb re-analysed the reads in MiXCR, keeping a single row per CDR3 protein. This table holds around 140,000 distinct CDR3 sequences, about 6.5% found once. The clonotype was recovered from a human donor in good health (CMV status not recorded). Some clones in this sample may be carry-over from other donors' samples. The gene calls are TRBV7-9 and TRBJ2-1; TRBD2 agrees at 7 bases. Material: PBMCs. The CDR3 region is CASSFGLADNEQFF. The CDR3 DNA is TGTGCCAGCAGCTTCGGGCTAGCGGACAATGAGCAGTTCTTC.